This T cell receptor beta chain was found in a study of T-cell memory formation after mild COVID-19. In its sample, this clonotype was seen many times. What it binds is not known. Study-wide results and limits: Among contracting clones, CD4+ were mainly CM/EM and CD8+ enriched in EMRA.

The germline V gene has CDR1 SEHNR and CDR2 FQNEAQ (reference sequence). The CDR3 is 14 amino acids. V lost 4 bases to trimming and J lost 0 bases, with 7 bases between them. 5'RACE, which relied on constant-segment primers, yielded TCR alpha and TCR beta cDNA libraries carrying sample barcodes and UMIs. MiXCR, applied by TCRdb to the 5' RACE reads, yields one record per CDR3 protein. This table has around 390,000 distinct CDR3 sequences, 15% to 20% appearing once. The chain links TRBV7-9 to TRBJ2-1; D is undetermined. The sample taken for sequencing was PBMCs or a T cell subset sorted from them (not recorded which). The TCR sequence derives from a man between 18 and 35 years old who had mild COVID-19 (a few samples of this study predate the infection). Cell type and time point are not known. The CDR3 nucleotides are TGTGCCAGCAGCTACAGAGACTCCTACAATGAGCAGTTCTTC. Protein sequence: CASSYRDSYNEQFF.